The 27 T cell receptor beta chains reported below all come from one sample, sequenced in a study of T cell responses to AZD1222 COVID-19 vaccine listed by TCRdb under 2021. Library prep was done by the immunoSEQ multiplex PCR assay. TCRdb re-hosts the immuneACCESS table, in-frame sequences only. Its copies lack some clones; in the studies checked, an unresolved V gene accounts for under half of them, and the cause for the rest is not known. This sample comprises under 95,000 clones, approximately 88% of them detected only once. The ten biggest clones cover around 10% of the sample. Read against the paper, the sample's time point label means: about 28 days (+/-7) after the second vaccine dose. The specimen was peripheral blood, collected 28 days after the second AZD1222 dose. The source of these receptors is an adult who received the AZD1222 COVID-19 vaccine.

J is TRBJ2-5 and V is TRBV18; 7 bases line up with TRBD2. CDR3 size: 16 residues. CDR1 and CDR2 from the germline V gene are KGHSH and LQKENI. V trimming: 2 bases; J trimming: 3 bases; junction bases outside the gene matches: 9. CDR3 sequence reads: CASSPEVFGGKETQYF. CDR3 nucleotide sequence: TGTGCCAGCTCACCAGAGGTCTTCGGGGGGAAAGAGACCCAGTACTTC.

The chain joins TRBV28 to TRBJ2-7, with 7 bases fitting TRBD1. Germline CDR1 is MDHEN and CDR2 is SYDVKM. The CDR3 is 14 residues long. V was clipped by 4 bases and J by 6 bases; unmatched bases: 9. The CDR3 DNA reads as TGTGCCAGCAGTTCCCGGGACACAGGGGCCGAGCAGTACTTC. Its protein product is CASSSRDTGAEQYF.

The genes are TRBV15 and TRBJ1-4; weak D call: TRBD1 (6 bases). The CDR3 has 15 residues. Trimming removed 3 bases at V and 8 bases at J, with 16 bases between. CDR1 and CDR2 from the germline V gene are LNHNV and YYDKDF (reference sequence). The CDR3 nucleotides are TGTGCCACCAGCAGCAGGGCAGGGGAAAGGGAAAAACTGTTTTTT. As protein: CATSSRAGEREKLFF.

This rearrangement joins TRBV30 to TRBJ1-1; D is perhaps TRBD1 (6 bases). Germline V gene sequence: CDR1 GTSNPN, CDR2 SVGIG (reference sequence). The CDR3 length is 12 residues. V was trimmed by 2 bases and J by 6 bases, leaving 10 bases between them. The chain's CDR3 is CAWSPGQSEAFF. The CDR3 DNA sequence: TGTGCCTGGAGTCCCGGACAGTCTGAAGCTTTCTTT.

The V call is TRBV2, the J call TRBJ2-7; a possible D gene is TRBD2 (5 bases). This CDR3 region has 12 residues. Between the trimmed V and J ends, which lost 2 bases and 6 bases, there was a span of 8 bases. The germline CDR1 and CDR2 sequences are SNHLY and FYNNEI. In DNA form, the CDR3 reads TGTGCCAGCAGTGAAACGAGGGTCGAGCAGTACTTC. It encodes CASSETRVEQYF.

The chain has TRBV6-5 and TRBJ1-1; D not resolved. The CDR3 has 13 amino acids. Germline-derived CDR1 and CDR2 are MNHEY and SVGAGI. Trimming stripped 0 bases from V and 1 base from J, with 3 bases between. In DNA, the CDR3 is TGTGCCAGCAGTTACTCACGGAACACTGAAGCTTTCTTT. It codes for CASSYSRNTEAFF.

The rearrangement links TRBV4-2 to TRBJ1-5; weak D call: TRBD1 (5 bases). Germline V gene data show CDR1 as LGHNA and CDR2 as YNFKEQ. The V gene lost 3 bases and the J gene lost 0 bases, with 6 bases spanning the gap. This CDR3 contains 14 residues. CDR3 in amino acids: CASSQTDSNQPQHF. The CDR3 DNA is TGTGCCAGCAGCCAGACAGATAGCAATCAGCCCCAGCATTTT.

The chain recombines TRBV10-3 with TRBJ1-6; tentatively, D is TRBD1 (5 bases). Deletions cut 8 bases from V and 10 bases from J, with 18 bases between. The germline V gene has CDR1 ENHRY and CDR2 SYGVKD. This CDR3 is 14 amino acids long. CDR3 coding DNA: TGTGCCATCCGGGGCCCAATGACCCGCTCACCCCTCCACTTT. Its translation is CAIRGPMTRSPLHF.

The rearrangement joins TRBV5-1 to TRBJ2-3; 7 bases fit TRBD1. The germline V gene encodes CDR1 SGHRS and CDR2 YFSETQ. Trimming cost V 6 bases and J 2 bases; bases outside gene matches: 9. The CDR3 sequence is 15 residues long. DNA for the CDR3: TGCGCCAGCACATATAGGGACAGTAACACAGATACGCAGTATTTT. This sequence encodes CASTYRDSNTDTQYF. Using reference TRBV5-1 and TRBJ2-3 for the parts outside the CDR3, the full variable domain is KAGVTQTPRYLIKTRGQQVTLSCSPISGHRSVSWYQQTPGQGLQFLFEYFSETQRNKGNFPGRFSGRQFSNSRSEMNVSTLELGDSALYLCASTYRDSNTDTQYFGPGTRLTVL.

This clone has only one observation. The chain has TRBV4-2 and TRBJ1-2, with 7 bases fitting TRBD1. This CDR3 contains 15 residues. Germline CDR1 LGHNA, CDR2 YNFKEQ. V lost 3 bases, J lost 1 base, and 5 bases stayed unmatched. The CDR3 coding sequence is TGTGCCAGCAGCCAGACGGGACAGCTTAACTATGGCTACACCTTC. Translation: CASSQTGQLNYGYTF.

The chain uses TRBV14 and TRBJ1-2; D is perhaps TRBD1 (5 bases). Germline-derived CDR1 and CDR2 are SGHDN and FVKESK. Trimming removed 1 base from V and 5 bases from J, with 8 bases in between. CDR3 length equals 13 residues. The CDR3, as DNA: TGTGCCAGCAGCCAAGTGACAGCTTATGGCTACACCTTC. It codes for CASSQVTAYGYTF.

The rearrangement links TRBV6-5 to TRBJ1-4; D remains ambiguous. The germline gives CDR1 MNHEY, CDR2 SVGAGI. The CDR3 runs 13 residues. The V end lost 0 bases, the J end lost 4 bases, and 3 bases lay between the germline ends. CDR3 in amino acids: CASSYSYNEKLFF. Written as DNA, the CDR3 is TGTGCCAGCAGTTACTCTTATAATGAAAAACTGTTTTTT.

The V and J genes are TRBV19 and TRBJ2-1, with 7 bases fitting TRBD2. J was trimmed by 6 bases and V by 5 bases; bases with no gene match: 16. This CDR3 has 17 residues. Per germline, CDR1 LNHDA and CDR2 SQIVND (reference sequence). The CDR3 DNA follows: TGTGCCAGTAGTCCCACACCGACCCGGACTAGAAGCAATGAGCAGTTCTTC. This translates into CASSPTPTRTRSNEQFF.

The chain uses TRBV20-1 and TRBJ2-7; 10 nucleotides align to TRBD2. With V trimmed by 3 bases and J by 2 bases, 4 bases remained unmatched. The CDR3 spans 14 residues. Germline V CDR1 and CDR2: DFQATT, SNEGSKA (reference sequence). DNA for the CDR3: TGCAGTGCTAGTGGAAGCGGGGGGGCCTACGAGCAGTACTTC. As protein: CSASGSGGAYEQYF.

The rearrangement uses TRBV7-6 and TRBJ2-7, with D possibly matching TRBD1 (6 bases). This CDR3 is 13 amino acids long. Germline CDR1 and CDR2: SGHVS and FNYEAQ. Trimming removed 5 bases from V and 4 bases from J, with 12 bases in between. The CDR3 region is CASSHTQGYEQYF. The CDR3 nucleotides read TGTGCCAGCAGCCACACTCAGGGGTACGAGCAGTACTTC.

The V and J genes are TRBV12-3 or TRBV12-4 and TRBJ2-7; D possibly corresponds to TRBD1 (5 bases). The V end lost 3 bases, the J end lost 11 bases, and 14 bases lay between the germline ends. This CDR3 spans 12 amino acids. CDR3 amino acids: CASSFADSAKYF. CDR3 nucleotide sequence: TGTGCCAGCAGTTTCGCCGACAGTGCGAAGTACTTC.

The chain has TRBV27 and TRBJ2-1, with 16 bases that match TRBD2. The V gene's germline CDR1 is MNHEY and CDR2 SMNVEV (reference sequence). Trimming took 5 bases from V and 5 from J; bases not matched to a gene: 9. The CDR3 sequence is 18 residues long. The CDR3 loop reads CASSPTPGLAGGHNEQFF. The DNA for the CDR3 is TGTGCCAGCAGTCCGACTCCGGGACTAGCGGGGGGGCACAATGAGCAGTTCTTC.

The rearrangement joins TRBV21-1 to TRBJ2-7; TRBD2 is taken as the D call from the table, unchecked against the DNA. TRBV21-1 is given as a pseudogene. The CDR3 length is 17 residues. CDR3 DNA sequence: TGTGCCAGCAGCAAAGGATGGGGGGGCCCTAACTCCTACGAGCAGTACTTC. It translates to CASSKGWGGPNSYEQYF.

Only one count was recorded for this clone. The chain employs TRBV6-5 and TRBJ2-7, with D tentatively TRBD1 (6 bases). CDR3 length equals 14 residues. The germline CDR1 and CDR2 sequences are MNHEY and SVGAGI. V lost 4 bases and J 4 bases, leaving 14 bases between the germline ends. The CDR3 here is CASSSQGFGYEQYF. The CDR3 coding sequence is TGTGCCAGCAGTTCACAGGGATTTGGGTACGAGCAGTACTTC.

The gene calls are TRBV6-5 and TRBJ2-3; D not certain. Germline V gene data show CDR1 as MNHEY and CDR2 as SVGAGI. The CDR3 covers 11 residues. Trimming removed 8 bases at V and 5 bases at J, with 8 bases between. The CDR3, as DNA: TGTGCCAGCGCCGACCGAGATACGCAGTATTTT. It yields the protein CASADRDTQYF.

The rearrangement uses TRBV6-2 or TRBV6-3 and TRBJ2-5; D is tentatively TRBD1 or TRBD2 (6 bases each). With 2 bases removed from V and 1 base from J, the gap between germline ends came to 26 bases. This CDR3 comprises 20 residues. The germline gives CDR1 MNHEY, CDR2 SVGEGT. The CDR3 DNA reads TGTGCCAGCAGTTACGGTCCGGGATCCACTTCGGGGGCCCTCCAAGAGACCCAGTACTTC. Amino acid sequence: CASSYGPGSTSGALQETQYF.

The chain uses TRBV5-6 and TRBJ2-1; 9 bases agree with TRBD2. Germline-derived CDR1 and CDR2 are SGHDT and YYEEEE. The CDR3 has 19 amino acids. V was clipped by 0 bases and J by 0 bases; unmatched bases: 10. CDR3 protein: CASSLALAGHLSSYNEQFF. Here the CDR3 DNA reads TGTGCCAGCAGCTTGGCCCTAGCGGGGCACTTAAGCTCCTACAATGAGCAGTTCTTC.

This chain joins TRBV7-3 and TRBJ1-1, with TRBD1 matching over 10 bases. V shed 5 bases, J shed 4 bases, and the junction held 4 bases outside the gene matches. The CDR3 spans 14 residues. Germline V CDR1 and CDR2: SGHTA, FQGTGA. The chain's CDR3 is CASSTRQGATEAFF. The CDR3 DNA is TGTGCCAGCAGCACTCGACAGGGGGCCACTGAAGCTTTCTTT.

The gene calls are TRBV27 and TRBJ2-1; maybe TRBD2 (7 bases). The germline gives CDR1 MNHEY, CDR2 SMNVEV (reference sequence). The CDR3 extends over 15 amino acids. V was clipped by 2 bases and J by 8 bases, with 16 bases between them. The CDR3 region has the DNA TGTGCCAGCAGTTTAAGGTGGGGGGGCCAGGATGAGCAGTTCTTC. Residues: CASSLRWGGQDEQFF.

The V and J genes are TRBV4-3 and TRBJ1-1; D remains ambiguous. The V end lost 2 bases, the J end lost 3 bases, and 10 bases lay between the germline ends. The CDR3 has 14 amino acids. From germline, CDR1 is LGHNA and CDR2 YSLEER. CDR3 sequence: CASSQLTEHTEAFF. CDR3 in DNA: TGCGCCAGCAGCCAACTAACAGAGCACACTGAAGCTTTCTTT.

The chain joins TRBV10-3 to TRBJ2-1, with 7 positions matching TRBD1. Germline V gives CDR1 ENHRY, CDR2 SYGVKD. This CDR3 has 14 amino acids. V dropped 5 bases and J dropped 6; count of bases not matched to a gene: 7. CDR3 protein: CAISLQGVGNEQFF. In DNA form, the CDR3 reads TGTGCCATCAGTCTCCAGGGGGTGGGCAATGAGCAGTTCTTC.

The rearrangement joins TRBV5-1 to TRBJ2-7, with TRBD1 identical over 7 bases. After removal of 4 bases from V and 2 bases from J, the junction contained 6 bases not matched to a gene. This CDR3 contains 14 residues. Germline lookup yields CDR1 SGHRS and CDR2 YFSETQ. The CDR3 is CASSPGTVAYEQYF. CDR3 sequence (DNA): TGCGCCAGCAGCCCGGGGACAGTCGCCTACGAGCAGTACTTC. Together with reference TRBV5-1 and TRBJ2-7, the CDR3 gives the full variable domain: KAGVTQTPRYLIKTRGQQVTLSCSPISGHRSVSWYQQTPGQGLQFLFEYFSETQRNKGNFPGRFSGRQFSNSRSEMNVSTLELGDSALYLCASSPGTVAYEQYFGPGTRLTVT.